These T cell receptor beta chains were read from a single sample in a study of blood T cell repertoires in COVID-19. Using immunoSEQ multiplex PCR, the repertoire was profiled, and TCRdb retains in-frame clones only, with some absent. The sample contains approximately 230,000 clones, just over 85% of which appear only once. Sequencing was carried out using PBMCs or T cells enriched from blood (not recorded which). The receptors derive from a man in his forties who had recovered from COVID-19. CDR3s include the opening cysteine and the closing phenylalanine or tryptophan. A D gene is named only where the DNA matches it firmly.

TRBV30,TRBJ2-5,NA,CAWSVPRTGGETQYF,TGTGCCTGGAGTGTACCGCGGACAGGAGGGGAGACCCAGTACTTC
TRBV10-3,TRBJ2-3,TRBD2,CAITPSGPTTDTQYF,TGTGCCATCACTCCTAGCGGCCCTACGACAGATACGCAGTATTTT
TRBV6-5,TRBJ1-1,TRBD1,CASSRGMNTEAFF,TGTGCCAGCAGCAGGGGGATGAACACTGAAGCTTTCTTT
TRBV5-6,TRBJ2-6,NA,CASSSGSGTGANVLTF,TGTGCCAGCAGCTCCGGGTCAGGGACTGGGGCCAACGTCCTGACTTTC
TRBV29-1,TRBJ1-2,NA,CSVEDLPGEGGYTF,TGCAGCGTTGAAGACCTCCCAGGGGAGGGTGGCTACACCTTC
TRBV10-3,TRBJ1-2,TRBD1,CAISESPGQGGAVTF,TGTGCCATCAGTGAGTCTCCGGGACAGGGTGGGGCGGTGACCTTC
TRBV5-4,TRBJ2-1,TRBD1,CASKRGGDRADNEQFF,TGTGCCAGCAAACGAGGGGGAGACAGGGCTGACAATGAGCAGTTCTTC
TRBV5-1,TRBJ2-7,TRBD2,CASSLAVSYEQYF,TGCGCCAGCTCCCTAGCGGTCTCCTACGAGCAGTACTTC
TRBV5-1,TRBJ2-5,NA,CASSLAQELAKQETQYF,TGCGCCAGCAGCTTGGCCCAGGAGCTAGCGAAACAAGAGACCCAGTACTTC
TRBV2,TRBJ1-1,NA,CASSEIGGVAFF,TGTGCCAGCAGTGAAATCGGGGGGGTAGCTTTCTTT
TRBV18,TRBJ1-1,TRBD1,CASSWTGGSEAFF,TGTGCCAGCTCCTGGACAGGGGGGTCTGAAGCTTTCTTT
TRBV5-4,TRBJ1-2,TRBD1,CASKMTGIDGYTF,TGTGCCAGTAAGATGACAGGGATTGACGGCTACACCTTC
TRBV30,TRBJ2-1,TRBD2,CAWRGLAGGFGKQFF,TGTGCCTGGAGGGGACTAGCGGGAGGGTTTGGGAAGCAGTTCTTC
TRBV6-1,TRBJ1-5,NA,CASSEVSVWPQHF,TGTGCCAGCAGTGAAGTGTCGGTCTGGCCCCAGCATTTT
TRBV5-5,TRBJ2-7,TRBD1,CASSWGQGAGEQYF,TGTGCCAGCAGCTGGGGACAGGGGGCGGGCGAGCAGTACTTC
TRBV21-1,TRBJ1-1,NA,CASSKAQDRGASTEAFF,TGTGCCAGCAGCAAAGCGCAGGACAGGGGGGCGTCCACTGAAGCTTTCTTT
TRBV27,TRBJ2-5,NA,CASSRDLAPETQYF,TGTGCCAGCAGTCGCGACCTAGCACCGGAGACCCAGTACTTC